This T cell receptor (beta chain) was recorded in a study of cytomegalovirus exposure and HLA in healthy donors. V lost 5 bases and J lost 7; bases outside the gene matches: 3. Germline loops: CDR1 SGHAT, CDR2 FQNNGV. The CDR3 is 12 residues long. Primers for the PCR totalled 60 Vbeta and 13 Jbeta. The table came from immunoSEQ multiplex PCR; TCRdb's copy has only in-frame clones and leaves some out. Reported are tens of thousands of clones; the ten largest clones contain more than 3.5%. V usage is TRBV11-2 and J usage is TRBJ1-2; TRBD1 agrees at 8 bases. This TCR was sampled from a woman aged 40-49 years in good health and CMV-seropositive. Sequencing used PBMCs. CDR3 coding DNA: TGTGCCAGCAGCCGTACAGGGGGTGGCTACACCTTC. This sequence encodes CASSRTGGGYTF. Combining the CDR3 with reference TRBV11-2 and TRBJ1-2 gives the whole variable domain EAGVAQSPRYKIIEKRQSVAFWCNPISGHATLYWYQQILGQGPKLLIQFQNNGVVDDSQLPKDRFSAERLKGVDSTLKIQPAKLEDSAVYLCASSRTGGGYTFGSGTRLTVV.